This passage covers 17 T cell receptor beta chains from one sample sequenced in a study of T cells in Graves' hyperthyroidism and ophthalmopathy (dated by TCRdb to about 2019). The library was obtained by multiplex PCR. Instrument on record: Illumina HiSeq 2000. The TCR beta CDR3 regions were amplified from RNA transcripts. The first round of RT-PCR for the TCR CDR3 was performed with the HTBI primer set and the Qiagen OneStep RT-PCR kit. TCRdb reprocessed the public reads (quality trimming at Q25 with fastp, clone calling with MiXCR) and kept in-frame beta chains. Rows with a matching CDR3 protein are joined into one entry that keeps the most common DNA and genes. This sample holds 480,000 or so distinct CDR3 sequences; approximately 48% were observed only once. About 45% of the sample lies in the top ten. Sequencing input: peripheral blood or thyroid tissue (not recorded which). These receptors were collected from an adult woman with Graves' disease, either hyperthyroidism or ophthalmopathy (not recorded which).

This chain uses TRBV29-1 with TRBJ2-5; TRBD1 agrees at 7 bases. The junction had 4 bases not matched to a gene; V was cut back by 5 bases and J by 4 bases. CDR3 length: 12 residues. CDR1 and CDR2 (germline): SQVTM, ANQGSEA. The CDR3 DNA reads as TGCAGCGTTCACAGGGGTAGAGAGACCCAGTACTTC. Translating it yields CSVHRGRETQYF.

This clonotype appeared many times. CDR3 region: CSVGDSSGANVLTF. The CDR3, as DNA: TGCAGCGTTGGAGACAGCTCTGGGGCCAACGTCCTGACTTTC. The chain has TRBV29-1 and TRBJ2-6; D may be TRBD1 (5 bases). This CDR3 comprises 14 residues. Deletions cut 4 bases from V and 0 bases from J, with 7 bases between. CDR1 and CDR2 from the germline V gene are SQVTM and ANQGSEA.

The V gene is TRBV2, the J gene TRBJ2-7, with TRBD2 matching over 14 bases. The J call may be mistaken, given a closer DNA end match to TRBJ2-1. The CDR3 has 16 residues. Germline V lookup: CDR1 SNHLY, CDR2 FYNNEI. CDR3 loop: CASSVGLAGVSREQFF. The CDR3 DNA reads TGTGCCAGCAGTGTGGGACTAGCGGGAGTCTCGCGGGAGCAGTTCTTC.

This clonotype has at least ten counts. The CDR3 bases are TGTGCCAGCAGCCGAAACCCAGGGAAGGGACGTGAAAAACTGTTTTTT. Amino acid sequence: CASSRNPGKGREKLFF. This chain joins TRBV13 and TRBJ1-4; possible D gene TRBD1, 5 bases. Looked up from germline, CDR1 is PRHDT and CDR2 is FYEKMQ (reference sequence). V was pared by 5 bases and J by 7 bases, with 20 bases between. The CDR3 loop spans 16 amino acids. The full variable domain, completed using reference TRBV13 and TRBJ1-4, is AAGVIQSPRHLIKEKRETATLKCYPIPRHDTVYWYQQGPGQDPQFLISFYEKMQSDKGSIPDRFSAQQFSDYHSELNMSSLELGDSALYFCASSRNPGKGREKLFFGSGTQLSVL.

This sequence joins TRBV20-1 and TRBJ2-5; D is possibly TRBD1 or TRBD2 (5 bases each). The CDR3 consists of 15 residues. V was pared by 3 bases and J by 5 bases, with 19 bases between. CDR1 DFQATT and CDR2 SNEGSKA come from the germline V gene (reference sequence). The DNA for the CDR3 is TGCAGTGCTAGTGTTCTCCGGGGCCACCGGGAGACCCAGTACTTC. It yields the protein CSASVLRGHRETQYF.

As regards this clonotype: A much larger clone differs from this one at a single base, so this may be a read error. The chain has TRBV7-9 and TRBJ2-5; D is possibly TRBD2 (6 bases). The CDR3 extends over 15 amino acids. Trimming took off 5 bases at V and 3 bases at J, with 16 bases between the two ends. Germline CDR1 SEHNR, CDR2 FQNEAQ (reference sequence). The CDR3 DNA is TGTGCCAGCAGCCAAGTTTACGGCGGGGAAGAGACCCAGTACTTC. Translating gives CASSQVYGGEETQYF.

This clonotype was counted many times. The V gene is TRBV6-5, the J gene TRBJ1-3; D gene unclear. The V end was cut by 6 bases, the J end by 4 bases, with 10 bases between. From germline, CDR1 is MNHEY and CDR2 SVGAGI. The CDR3 runs 13 residues. CDR3 nucleotides: TGTGCCAGCAGCACAGACAACGGAAACACCATATATTTT. It codes for CASSTDNGNTIYF.

The J gene is TRBJ1-1, the V gene TRBV20-1, with D uncertain. The CDR3 loop spans 15 amino acids. Germline V CDR1 and CDR2: DFQATT, SNEGSKA (reference sequence). Trimming cost V 1 base and J 1 base, with 13 bases left between them. CDR3 loop: CSARGPGNTNTEAFF. CDR3 in DNA: TGCAGTGCTAGAGGCCCGGGAAACACGAACACTGAAGCTTTCTTT.

The chain joins TRBV9 to TRBJ2-2; D gene ambiguous. Germline V lookup: CDR1 SGDLS, CDR2 YYNGEE. Deletions cut 3 bases from V and 7 bases from J, with 10 bases between. The CDR3 loop spans 13 amino acids. CDR3 amino acids: CASSGLRVGELFF. CDR3 bases: TGTGCCAGCAGCGGGCTAAGAGTCGGGGAGCTGTTTTTT.

This clonotype showed up just once. This chain joins TRBV7-7 and TRBJ1-5, with TRBD1 as a possible D gene (5 bases). The CDR3 spans 14 residues. The germline V gene encodes CDR1 SSHAT and CDR2 FNYEAQ (reference sequence). Trimming stripped 7 bases from V and 7 bases from J, with 17 bases between. Written as DNA, the CDR3 is TGTGCCAGCACACCCGGGGGGGTCGGGCAGCCCCAGCATTTT. The encoded protein is CASTPGGVGQPQHF. The variable domain in full, with the rest retrieved from reference TRBV7-7 and TRBJ1-5, is GAGVSQSPRYKVTKRGQDVTLRCDPISSHATLYWYQQALGQGPEFLTYFNYEAQPDKSGLPSDRFSAERPEGSISTLTIQRTEQRDSAMYRCASTPGGVGQPQHFGDGTRLSIL.

The chain combines TRBV2 with TRBJ2-5, with D uncertain. The CDR3 covers 12 residues. Trimming cost V 7 bases and J 5 bases, with 11 bases left between them. Germline-derived CDR1 and CDR2 are SNHLY and FYNNEI. The CDR3 here is CASMQRWETQYF. CDR3 DNA: TGTGCCAGCATGCAACGTTGGGAGACCCAGTACTTC.

The chain recombines TRBV5-5 with TRBJ1-5; D unclear. Germline V gene sequence: CDR1 SGHKS, CDR2 YYEKEE (reference sequence). This CDR3 has 13 amino acids. Between the trimmed V and J ends, which lost 0 bases and 5 bases, there was a span of 6 bases. CDR3 protein: CASSLDTHQPQHF. In DNA, the CDR3 is TGTGCCAGCAGCTTGGACACTCATCAGCCCCAGCATTTT.

The chain employs TRBV20-1 and TRBJ2-7; D not resolved. V shed 3 bases and J shed 8 bases, with 11 bases lying between them. The germline gives CDR1 DFQATT, CDR2 SNEGSKA (reference sequence). The CDR3 totals 11 residues. The CDR3 region is CSASAQDQQYF. In nucleotides, the CDR3 is TGCAGTGCTAGTGCGCAGGACCAGCAGTACTTC.

The chain is built from TRBV28 and TRBJ1-2; 8 bases align to TRBD1. Losses at the gene ends were 5 bases for V and 8 bases for J; bases not matched to a gene: 10. CDR1 is MDHEN, CDR2 SYDVKM, per germline. There are 14 residues in the CDR3. CDR3: CASSDPDRGNGYTF. CDR3 sequence (DNA): TGTGCCAGCAGTGATCCCGACAGGGGTAACGGCTACACCTTC.

This clonotype was picked up many times. The chain joins TRBV19 to TRBJ1-5; 9 bases are shared with TRBD1. Trimming at V came to 6 bases and at J to 1 base, leaving 4 bases not matched to a gene. Germline-derived CDR1 and CDR2 are LNHDA and SQIVND (reference sequence). The CDR3 extends over 15 amino acids. The CDR3 DNA sequence: TGTGCCAGTAGGACGACAGGGGGAAGCAATCAGCCCCAGCATTTT. Its translation is CASRTTGGSNQPQHF.

The table lists this clonotype with a count of one. The CDR3 reads CASSRGGQRDGYTF. The CDR3, as DNA: TGTGCCAGCAGCCGCGGGGGACAGAGGGATGGCTACACCTTC. V is TRBV7-9 and J is TRBJ1-2, with TRBD1 identical over 7 bases. The CDR3 extends over 14 amino acids. Germline V CDR1 and CDR2: SEHNR, FQNEAQ (reference sequence). V shed 5 bases, J shed 6 bases, and the junction held 9 bases outside the gene matches. Looking up the rest from reference TRBV7-9 and TRBJ1-2 gives the full variable domain: DTGVSQNPRHKITKRGQNVTFRCDPISEHNRLYWYRQTLGQGPEFLTYFQNEAQLEKSRLLSDRFSAERPKGSFSTLEIQRTEQGDSAMYLCASSRGGQRDGYTFGSGTRLTVV.

The chain combines TRBV25-1 with TRBJ1-5; 7 bases fit TRBD1. The CDR3 sequence is 14 residues long. The germline CDR1 and CDR2 sequences are MGHDK and SYGVNS. V lost 6 bases and J lost 3; bases outside the gene matches: 5. CDR3 in amino acids: CASRATGDNQPQHF. As DNA, the CDR3 is TGTGCCAGCAGGGCAACAGGGGACAATCAGCCCCAGCATTTT.